This T cell receptor (beta chain) derives from a study of blood T cell repertoires in COVID-19. Study information: The United States, Italy and Spain supplied acute and convalescent COVID-19 samples.

In the original workflow: Reference gene primer amplification gave estimated nucleated cell counts. The assay was immunoSEQ multiplex PCR, and TCRdb's table has in-frame clones only and misses some. V and J calls and clone size are given by that table; D and trimming were obtained from the DNA. This table has under 300,000 clones, about 90% appearing once. Per germline, CDR1 ENHRY and CDR2 SYGVKD. This CDR3 has 14 residues. Trimming left V 8 bases short and J 0 bases short, with 12 bases between. Sample: PBMCs or T cells enriched from blood (not recorded which). This clonotype was sampled from a woman between 18 and 30 years old who had recovered from COVID-19. V usage is TRBV10-3 and J usage is TRBJ2-3; possible D gene TRBD2, 6 bases. The CDR3 reads CAIGTGISTDTQYF. CDR3 bases: TGTGCCATCGGGACTGGGATAAGCACAGATACGCAGTATTTT.